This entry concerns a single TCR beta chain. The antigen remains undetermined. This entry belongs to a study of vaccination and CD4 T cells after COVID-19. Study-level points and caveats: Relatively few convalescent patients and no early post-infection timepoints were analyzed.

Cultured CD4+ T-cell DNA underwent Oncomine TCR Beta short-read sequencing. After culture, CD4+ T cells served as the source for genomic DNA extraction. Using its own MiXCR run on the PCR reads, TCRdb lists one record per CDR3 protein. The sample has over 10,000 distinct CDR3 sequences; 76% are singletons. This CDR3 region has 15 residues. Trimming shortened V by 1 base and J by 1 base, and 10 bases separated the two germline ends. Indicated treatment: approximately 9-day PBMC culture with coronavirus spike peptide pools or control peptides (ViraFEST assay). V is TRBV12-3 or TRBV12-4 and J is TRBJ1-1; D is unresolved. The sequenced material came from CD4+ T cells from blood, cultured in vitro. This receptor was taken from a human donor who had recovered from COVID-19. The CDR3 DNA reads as TGTGCCAGCAGTTTAGGGAACAGAGAGAACACTGAAGCTTTCTTT. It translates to CASSLGNRENTEAFF.